This passage covers 26 T cell receptor beta chains from one sample sequenced in a study of metastatic and nonmetastatic thyroid tumors. There were no patients who had received any treatment before thyroid surgery. TCRdb called clones again from the PCR reads with MiXCR. The sample has some 15,000 clones, 10% to 15% seen once; the top ten hold about 30%. Specimen: blood. Receptors were obtained from a female donor with papillary thyroid cancer or a benign thyroid nodule (not recorded which). Some clones in this sample may be carry-over from other donors' samples.

This clone has ten or more counts. The chain is built from TRBV3-1 and TRBJ2-5; D is unclear. The CDR3 totals 14 residues. V lost 0 bases to trimming and J lost 1 base, with 6 bases between them. In germline, CDR1 is LGHDT, CDR2 YNNKEL (reference sequence). The chain's CDR3 is CASSQDAAQETQYF. The CDR3 DNA reads TGTGCCAGCAGCCAAGATGCGGCCCAAGAGACCCAGTACTTC.

This clone was seen repeatedly, ten times or more. V gene TRBV7-9 combines with J gene TRBJ1-2; possible D gene TRBD1, 5 bases. V was trimmed by 1 base and J by 8 bases, leaving 11 bases between them. The CDR3 has 13 amino acids. Germline lookup yields CDR1 SEHNR and CDR2 FQNEAQ (reference sequence). CDR3 sequence: CASSLGQGYGYTF. CDR3 nucleotide sequence: TGTGCCAGCAGCTTAGGGCAGGGCTACGGCTACACCTTC.

This chain uses TRBV7-6 with TRBJ2-1; 13 nucleotides align to TRBD2. The CDR3 contains 17 residues. Germline V gives CDR1 SGHVS, CDR2 FNYEAQ. Losses at the gene ends were 2 bases for V and 9 bases for J; bases not matched to a gene: 10. As DNA, the CDR3 is TGTGCCAGCAGCTTATTTGCGGGGACTAGCGGGGCGGGTGAGCAGTTCTTC. This codes for CASSLFAGTSGAGEQFF.

Concerning this clone itself: This could be a read error, since a much larger clone is one nucleotide away. The chain uses TRBV7-9 and TRBJ1-5, with D perhaps matching TRBD1 (5 bases). The germline V gene encodes CDR1 SEHNR and CDR2 FQNEAQ (reference sequence). The CDR3 is made up of 14 amino acids. This CDR3 reads CSSTSGGGNQPQHF. CDR3 bases: TGTTCCAGCACCTCGGGCGGGGGGAATCAGCCCCAGCATTTT.

As concerns this clone: A much larger clonotype is one base distant, so this may be a read error. The chain uses TRBV7-2 and TRBJ2-5; 14 bases are a match to TRBD2. The germline CDR1 and CDR2 sequences are SGHTA and FQGNSA. The length of the CDR3 is 18 residues. CDR3 protein: CASSLARTSGGTDNEQLF. The CDR3 nucleotides are TGTGCCAGCAGCTTAGCGCGGACTAGCGGGGGGACCGACAATGAGCAGCTCTTC.

The sample holds many counts of this clone. The V and J genes are TRBV3-1 and TRBJ2-1; 8 positions agree with TRBD2. CDR1 is LGHDT and CDR2 is YNNKEL in the germline V gene (reference sequence). This CDR3 has 16 amino acids. Trimming at V came to 0 bases and at J to 1 base, leaving 2 bases not matched to a gene. The CDR3 region has the DNA TGTGCCAGCAGCCAAGACGCGGGGGGTTCCTACAATGAGCAGTTCTTC. Its translation: CASSQDAGGSYNEQFF.

Sample share makes this clone medium-sized (0.01 to 0.1%). This CDR3 reads CASSRLASSYEQYF. CDR3 coding DNA: TGTGCCAGCAGCAGACTAGCCAGCTCCTACGAGCAGTACTTC. The chain employs TRBV27 and TRBJ2-7, with 7 nucleotides matching TRBD2. Germline trimming cut 6 bases from V and 0 bases from J; bases unmatched to any gene: 5. The CDR3 is 14 residues long. Germline CDR1 and CDR2: MNHEY and SMNVEV (reference sequence).

This clone appeared many times. The chain couples TRBV7-2 to TRBJ1-1, with D possibly being TRBD1 (6 bases). Germline V gene lookup returns CDR1 SGHTA and CDR2 FQGNSA. The CDR3 is made up of 15 amino acids. V gave up 0 bases and J gave up 4 bases, with 12 bases separating them. CDR3 DNA: TGTGCCAGCAGCTTAGCGGGGCAGGGGCTCACTGAAGCTTTCTTT. Its protein product is CASSLAGQGLTEAFF.

This clone is medium-sized in the sample. This chain connects TRBV28 to TRBJ1-6; unclear D gene. The CDR3 length is 12 residues. Germline assignment: CDR1 MDHEN and CDR2 SYDVKM. Trimming cost V 6 bases and J 12 bases, with 12 bases left between them. The CDR3 coding sequence is TGTGCCAGCAGCCCCCCAGGCCGACCCCTCCACTTT. Translation: CASSPPGRPLHF.

This clone is large (0.1 to 1%). This chain links TRBV6-5 with TRBJ1-6; D not resolved. The V end lost 2 bases, the J end lost 9 bases, and 11 bases lay between the germline ends. Germline loops: CDR1 MNHEY, CDR2 SVGAGI. The CDR3 is 14 amino acids. The CDR3, as DNA: TGTGCCAGCAGTTACGAAGGTGGAGGTTCACCCCTCCACTTT. The encoded protein is CASSYEGGGSPLHF.

This clone was observed many times. Just one base apart from a much larger clone, this may be a read error. The same CDR3 also results from other DNA sequences found in this sample. The V call is TRBV27, the J call TRBJ2-7, with a weak D call TRBD1 (5 bases). Germline V gene sequence: CDR1 MNHEY, CDR2 SMNVEV (reference sequence). This CDR3 contains 14 residues. CDR3 protein: CASSLGAGLDEQYF. The CDR3, as DNA: TGTGCCAGCAGTTTAGGGGCAGGGTTAGACGAGCAGTACTTT.

This clone was seen more than once but under ten times. A clone one base away is much larger, so this may be a read error. The chain links TRBV10-3 to TRBJ1-1; D uncertain. V was cut by 1 base and J by 4 bases, with 7 bases left in between. Per germline, CDR1 ENHRY and CDR2 SYGVKD. This CDR3 comprises 13 residues. This CDR3 reads CAISEWRSTEAFF. CDR3 nucleotide sequence: TGTGCCATCAGTGAGTGGCGGAGCACTGAAGCTTTCTTT.

Ten or more counts support this clone. The chain uses TRBV20-1 and TRBJ2-5; 11 bases line up with TRBD1. The CDR3 extends over 13 amino acids. Germline trimming cut 5 bases from V and 7 bases from J; bases unmatched to any gene: 6. Germline loops: CDR1 DFQATT, CDR2 SNEGSKA (reference sequence). As DNA, the CDR3 is TGCAGTGCTGAGGGACAGGGGGAGTGGACCCAGTACTTC. It yields the protein CSAEGQGEWTQYF.

The sample holds many counts of this clone. The J gene is TRBJ1-4, the V gene TRBV3-1; D is unclear. The CDR3 totals 14 residues. The germline V gene has CDR1 LGHDT and CDR2 YNNKEL (reference sequence). The germline V and J ends were trimmed by 1 base and 8 bases, with 11 bases remaining between them. CDR3 coding DNA: TGTGCCAGCAGCCAAGGAGGGAACGAAGAAAAACTGTTTTTT. This codes for CASSQGGNEEKLFF.

The V call is TRBV2, the J call TRBJ2-1, with TRBD1 as a possible D gene (6 bases). Deletions cut 8 bases from V and 8 bases from J, with 16 bases between. Germline V gene lookup returns CDR1 SNHLY and CDR2 FYNNEI. The CDR3 sequence is 13 residues long. DNA of the CDR3: TGTGCCAGCGGTGGGGGCCTCTATTATGAGCAGTTCTTC. Protein: CASGGGLYYEQFF.

The J gene is TRBJ2-1, the V gene TRBV20-1; TRBD2 aligns across 10 bases. The germline gives CDR1 DFQATT, CDR2 SNEGSKA (reference sequence). This CDR3 spans 13 amino acids. The trim removed 6 bases at V and 8 bases at J, leaving 7 bases unmatched. The CDR3 DNA reads TGCAGTGCCAGTACTAGCGGGGTTCATGAGCAGTTCTTC. This gives the protein CSASTSGVHEQFF.

This clone was seen more than once but under ten times. V is TRBV6-2 or TRBV6-3 and J is TRBJ2-1; 15 nucleotides line up with TRBD2. This CDR3 contains 19 residues. The trim removed 5 bases at V and 9 bases at J, leaving 17 bases unmatched. Germline V lookup: CDR1 MNHEY, CDR2 SVGEGT. CDR3 sequence (DNA): TGTGCCAGCAGTCCTCCGGGACTAGCGGGGGGCCTCCTACGGAGTGAGCAGTTCTTC. Translation: CASSPPGLAGGLLRSEQFF.

The gene calls are TRBV6-5 and TRBJ2-2, with 12 bases aligning to TRBD2. V lost 7 bases to trimming and J lost 2 bases; unmatched junction nucleotides: 11. The CDR3 contains 18 residues. CDR1 is MNHEY and CDR2 is SVGAGI in the germline V gene. CDR3 coding DNA: TGTGCCAGCACGACATGCAGACTAGCGGGGGCCAACACCGGGGAGCTGTTTTTT. Protein: CASTTCRLAGANTGELFF.

This clone occurred many times. The genes are TRBV6-2 or TRBV6-3 and TRBJ2-4, with 7 positions matching TRBD1. The V gene's germline CDR1 is MNHEY and CDR2 SVGEGT. J gave up 0 bases and V 2 bases, and 10 bases lay outside the gene matches. The CDR3 sequence is 18 residues long. CDR3 residues: CASSYQAGTDKAKNIQYF. The CDR3 region has the DNA TGTGCCAGCAGTTACCAAGCCGGGACAGACAAAGCCAAAAACATTCAGTACTTC.

This clone was counted many times. The chain links TRBV29-1 to TRBJ2-7; unclear D gene. There are 11 residues in the CDR3. Germline V gene data show CDR1 as SQVTM and CDR2 as ANQGSEA. V gave up 6 bases and J gave up 3 bases, with 9 bases separating them. The CDR3 DNA sequence: TGCAGCGTCGCGGACGGCTACGAGCAGTACTTC. Residues: CSVADGYEQYF.

This clone has at least ten counts. The V gene is TRBV12-3 or TRBV12-4, the J gene TRBJ2-3; D possibly corresponds to TRBD2 (6 bases). Trimming took off 7 bases at V and 4 bases at J, with 21 bases between the two ends. The CDR3 extends over 16 amino acids. The CDR3 spells CASKGVGGINADTQYF. The CDR3 bases are TGTGCCAGCAAGGGAGTTGGGGGGATTAATGCAGATACGCAGTATTTT.

This clone has at least ten counts. The chain uses TRBV2 and TRBJ2-1, with D possibly matching TRBD2 (7 bases). V gave up 4 bases and J gave up 14 bases, with 15 bases separating them. The CDR3 extends over 12 amino acids. The V gene's germline CDR1 is SNHLY and CDR2 FYNNEI. The CDR3 protein is CASSGGGPREFF. The DNA for the CDR3 is TGTGCCAGCAGTGGGGGGGGGCCCCGGGAGTTCTTC.

The chain has TRBV25-1 and TRBJ2-1; D possibly corresponds to TRBD1 (11 bases). Between the trimmed V and J ends, which lost 6 bases and 9 bases, there was a span of 36 bases. The CDR3 has 20 residues. The germline V gene encodes CDR1 MGHDK and CDR2 SYGVNS. In DNA, the CDR3 is TGTGCCAGCAGAAGTACGGGACAGGGGGAAGCGGGAGGGCGGCAGGTTGAGCAGTTCTTC. It specifies CASRSTGQGEAGGRQVEQFF.

This clone was observed many times. The chain couples TRBV2 to TRBJ2-1; maybe TRBD2 (5 bases). Per germline, CDR1 SNHLY and CDR2 FYNNEI. The CDR3 consists of 18 residues. Trimming left V 8 bases short and J 0 bases short, with 23 bases between. The CDR3 protein is CASSSSSLTLFSYNEQFF. DNA for the CDR3: TGTGCCAGCTCATCTAGCAGCCTCACACTATTCTCCTACAATGAGCAGTTCTTC.

This clone was seen a handful of times. V and J are TRBV12-3 or TRBV12-4 and TRBJ1-5, with D uncertain. The ends were cut back, 7 bases at V and 4 bases at J, with 11 bases in the middle. The CDR3 consists of 13 residues. CDR3: CASNSGRNQPQHF. For the CDR3, the DNA is TGTGCCAGCAACTCTGGGAGGAATCAGCCCCAGCATTTT.

This clone was found many times. V and J are TRBV11-2 and TRBJ1-3; D not certain. CDR1 SGHAT and CDR2 FQNNGV come from the germline V gene. The CDR3 contains 14 residues. V lost 4 bases, J lost 0 bases, and 7 bases lay in between. CDR3 in DNA: TGTGCCAGCAGCTCGGATCTCTCTGGAAACACCATATATTTT. It translates to CASSSDLSGNTIYF.